Shown below are 14 T cell receptor beta chains from a single sample sequenced in a study of cytomegalovirus exposure and HLA in healthy donors. The data were produced by immunoSEQ multiplex PCR, yet TCRdb's version contains in-frame clones alone and is incomplete. This sample has about 220,000 clones; around 87% occur once, and the top ten carry 2.6%. The sample taken for sequencing was PBMCs. The receptors were sampled from a man between 18 and 35 years old in good health and CMV-seronegative.

The V call is TRBV28, the J call TRBJ2-7; D call uncertain. Germline V gives CDR1 MDHEN, CDR2 SYDVKM. With 5 bases removed from V and 4 bases from J, the gap between germline ends came to 9 bases. The CDR3 covers 12 residues. The CDR3 loop is CASSTTVYEQYF. In DNA, the CDR3 is TGTGCCAGCAGTACCACAGTTTACGAGCAGTACTTC.

The rearrangement uses TRBV15 and TRBJ2-2, with 10 positions matching TRBD2. CDR3 length: 17 residues. The ends lost 1 base at V and 5 bases at J; junction bases unmatched: 7. From germline, CDR1 is LNHNV and CDR2 YYDKDF (reference sequence). The CDR3 DNA reads TGTGCCACCAGCAGAGTAGGAGCGGGGGGGTATACCGGGGAGCTGTTTTTT. It translates to CATSRVGAGGYTGELFF.

The genes are TRBV9 and TRBJ2-1; weak D call: TRBD2 (6 bases). Germline V gene sequence: CDR1 SGDLS, CDR2 YYNGEE. The CDR3 totals 17 residues. V lost 3 bases and J 1 base, leaving 17 bases between the germline ends. CDR3 sequence reads: CASSEGSRGDSYNEQFF. The CDR3, as DNA: TGTGCCAGCAGCGAGGGATCGCGCGGGGATTCCTACAATGAGCAGTTCTTC. Full variable domain (missing parts from reference TRBV9 and TRBJ2-1): DSGVTQTPKHLITATGQRVTLRCSPRSGDLSVYWYQQSLDQGLQFLIQYYNGEERAKGNILERFSAQQFPDLHSELNLSSLELGDSALYFCASSEGSRGDSYNEQFFGPGTRLTVL.

The genes are TRBV7-7 and TRBJ2-1; D perhaps matches TRBD2 (6 bases). The V and J ends lost 1 base and 4 bases respectively, with 11 bases between them. Germline V gene data show CDR1 as SSHAT and CDR2 as FNYEAQ (reference sequence). CDR3 length: 15 residues. As DNA, the CDR3 is TGTGCCAGCAGCTTAGGGCCTAGCGTTTACAATGAGCAGTTCTTC. Its translation is CASSLGPSVYNEQFF.

This chain connects TRBV6-1 to TRBJ2-7, with D tentatively TRBD2 (5 bases). Looked up from germline, CDR1 is MNHNS and CDR2 is SASEGT. The CDR3 consists of 13 residues. The CDR3 region is CACNPSGSYEQYF. For the CDR3, the DNA is TGTGCTTGCAATCCCAGCGGATCCTACGAGCAGTACTTC.

The chain employs TRBV28 and TRBJ2-2; TRBD1 matches at 9 bases. CDR3 length equals 14 residues. Per germline, CDR1 MDHEN and CDR2 SYDVKM. Unmatched junction bases numbered 2, after V lost 2 bases and J lost 7 bases. CDR3 sequence (DNA): TGTGCCAGCAGTTTAGGACAGGGGTACGGGGAGCTGTTTTTT. It translates to CASSLGQGYGELFF.

The chain joins TRBV28 to TRBJ2-2, with 9 bases fitting TRBD1. This CDR3 contains 18 residues. The germline gives CDR1 MDHEN, CDR2 SYDVKM. Trimming at V came to 6 bases and at J to 4 bases, leaving 15 bases not matched to a gene. The CDR3 reads CASRYGGRDRVATGELFF. CDR3 bases: TGTGCCAGCAGATACGGCGGCCGGGACAGGGTCGCCACCGGGGAGCTGTTTTTT.

The chain combines TRBV28 with TRBJ2-7, with D perhaps TRBD1 (6 bases). The CDR3 length is 18 residues. Germline assignment: CDR1 MDHEN and CDR2 SYDVKM. V was pared by 5 bases and J by 3 bases, with 26 bases between. The CDR3 DNA follows: TGTGCCAGCAGTCCCAACGTCCTGGGGGCGGAGAACTACTACGAGCAGTACTTC. It is translated as CASSPNVLGAENYYEQYF. Using reference TRBV28 and TRBJ2-7 for the parts outside the CDR3, the full variable domain is DVKVTQSSRYLVKRTGEKVFLECVQDMDHENMFWYRQDPGLGLRLIYFSYDVKMKEKGDIPEGYSVSREKKERFSLILESASTNQTSMYLCASSPNVLGAENYYEQYFGPGTRLTVT.

The chain is built from TRBV7-2 and TRBJ2-7; TRBD2 aligns across 8 bases. Per the germline V gene, CDR1 is SGHTA and CDR2 is FQGNSA. The CDR3 covers 15 residues. The J segment lost 4 bases and the V segment lost 7 bases, leaving 12 bases of the junction unmatched. The CDR3 DNA follows: TGTGCCAGCATCGAAGTAGCGGGAAGGGTTTACGAGCAGTACTTC. Protein sequence: CASIEVAGRVYEQYF.

A single count supports this clone. The rearrangement links TRBV27 to TRBJ1-5, with D maybe TRBD1 (6 bases). The CDR3 is 15 residues long. V lost 4 bases to trimming and J lost 3 bases, with 13 bases between them. Germline V lookup: CDR1 MNHEY, CDR2 SMNVEV (reference sequence). CDR3 region: CASSYNRDINQPQHF. The DNA of the CDR3 is TGTGCCAGCAGTTACAACCGGGACATCAATCAGCCCCAGCATTTT.

This chain uses TRBV28 with TRBJ2-7; the match to TRBD1 covers 9 bases. Unmatched junction bases numbered 7, after V lost 3 bases and J lost 4 bases. The CDR3 is made up of 15 amino acids. The germline V gene has CDR1 MDHEN and CDR2 SYDVKM. CDR3 protein: CASSFAGTGRYEQYF. CDR3 in DNA: TGTGCCAGCAGTTTTGCCGGGACAGGGAGATACGAGCAGTACTTC.

CDR3 DNA: TGCGCCAGCAGCTTGGTGGCAGGGCGCGAGACCCAGTACTTC. It translates to CASSLVAGRETQYF. The J gene is TRBJ2-5, the V gene TRBV5-1; D perhaps matches TRBD1 (5 bases). V lost 0 bases and J 5 bases, leaving 11 bases between the germline ends. Germline V CDR1 and CDR2: SGHRS, YFSETQ. This CDR3 has 14 amino acids. Drawing the rest from reference TRBV5-1 and TRBJ2-5, the complete variable domain is KAGVTQTPRYLIKTRGQQVTLSCSPISGHRSVSWYQQTPGQGLQFLFEYFSETQRNKGNFPGRFSGRQFSNSRSEMNVSTLELGDSALYLCASSLVAGRETQYFGPGTRLLVL.

V is TRBV29-1 and J is TRBJ1-1; unclear D gene. In germline, CDR1 is SQVTM, CDR2 ANQGSEA. Trimming pared 6 bases from V and 11 bases from J, leaving 10 bases between. The CDR3 extends over 9 amino acids. In nucleotides, the CDR3 is TGCAGCGTCCCCGGTTGGGCTTTCTTT. It encodes CSVPGWAFF.

This chain connects TRBV9 to TRBJ1-3; a possible D gene is TRBD1 (5 bases). CDR3 length: 14 amino acids. Per germline, CDR1 SGDLS and CDR2 YYNGEE. Trimming left V 8 bases short and J 2 bases short, with 14 bases between. The CDR3 is CARTPGITGNTIYF. CDR3 coding DNA: TGTGCCAGGACACCAGGGATAACTGGAAACACCATATATTTT.